The 5 T cell receptor beta chains presented below share a single source sample, sequenced in a study of T-cell reconstitution after alpha-beta-depleted transplantation in children. Unique molecular identifiers were used in preparing the TCRbeta library. TCRdb independently ran MiXCR on the PCR reads; one entry per CDR3 protein. The table shows over 550,000 distinct CDR3 sequences, with over 9.5% occurring only once. The sequences come from PBMCs from the stem cell graft donor, collected from the stem cell graft. The receptors were gathered from a human donor who donated a stem cell graft to a child with acute myeloid leukemia.

This clonotype has ten or more counts. The chain combines TRBV20-1 with TRBJ1-3; 7 nucleotides line up with TRBD1. The CDR3 runs 15 residues. J lost 4 bases, V lost 3 bases, and 9 bases had no gene match. Looked up from germline, CDR1 is DFQATT and CDR2 is SNEGSKA (reference sequence). CDR3: CSARTRDRGGNTIYF. DNA of the CDR3: TGCAGTGCTAGGACCCGGGACAGAGGGGGAAACACCATATATTTT.

This clonotype was observed many times. This chain joins TRBV7-9 and TRBJ2-3, with TRBD2 identical over 10 bases. The junction had 4 bases not matched to a gene; V was cut back by 4 bases and J by 0 bases. Per germline, CDR1 SEHNR and CDR2 FQNEAQ (reference sequence). The CDR3 loop spans 16 amino acids. CDR3 bases: TGTGCCAGCAGCTCCGCTAGCGGGGGAAGCACAGATACGCAGTATTTT. Translation: CASSSASGGSTDTQYF.

In DNA form, the CDR3 reads TGTGCCAGCAGCCAAGAACGAACCGGGGCCAGGGGCTACACCTTC. Protein sequence: CASSQERTGARGYTF. The chain has TRBV4-2 and TRBJ1-2, with D maybe TRBD1 (5 bases). From germline, CDR1 is LGHNA and CDR2 YNFKEQ. V was trimmed by 0 bases and J by 8 bases, leaving 16 bases between them. CDR3 size: 15 residues.

The chain uses TRBV20-1 and TRBJ2-5; 7 bases agree with TRBD2. J was trimmed by 4 bases and V by 6 bases; bases with no gene match: 11. Germline CDR1 and CDR2: DFQATT and SNEGSKA (reference sequence). The CDR3 loop spans 14 amino acids. For the CDR3, the DNA is TGCAGTGCAAACACACTAGGGGAGGGAGAGACCCAGTACTTC. Translating gives CSANTLGEGETQYF.

CDR3 sequence reads: CASSPVAGGLIYEQYF. The CDR3 nucleotides read TGTGCCAGCAGCCCGGTGGCGGGAGGGCTAATTTACGAGCAGTACTTC. The rearrangement uses TRBV4-2 and TRBJ2-7, with TRBD2 matching over 9 bases. Looked up from germline, CDR1 is LGHNA and CDR2 is YNFKEQ. This CDR3 is built from 16 residues. The V gene end was trimmed by 4 bases and the J gene end by 4 bases; junction bases not matched to a gene: 11.